This passage covers 9 T cell receptor beta chains from one sample sequenced in a study of blood T cell repertoires in COVID-19. Data came from immunoSEQ multiplex PCR; TCRdb stores just in-frame clones and leaves some out. The repertoire holds some 73,000 clones, with roughly three quarters as singletons. Input material: peripheral blood. The receptors stem from a man between 65 and 80 years old with COVID-19, enrolled during active disease.

The chain joins TRBV7-6 to TRBJ2-3; perhaps TRBD1 as D (6 bases). The ends were cut back, 5 bases at V and 2 bases at J, with 14 bases in the middle. CDR1 SGHVS and CDR2 FNYEAQ come from the germline V gene. This CDR3 is built from 15 residues. The chain's CDR3 is CASSPQTGYTDTQYF. The CDR3, as DNA: TGTGCCAGCAGCCCCCAAACAGGGTACACAGATACGCAGTATTTT.

The rearrangement uses TRBV2 and TRBJ2-7; 10 bases line up with TRBD1. The germline CDR1 and CDR2 sequences are SNHLY and FYNNEI. CDR3 length: 14 amino acids. V gave up 6 bases and J gave up 3 bases; unmatched junction bases: 5. CDR3 in DNA: TGTGCCAGCAGAGGGAGGGACAGGGGCTACGAGCAGTACTTC. It yields the protein CASRGRDRGYEQYF.

The chain joins TRBV28 to TRBJ2-7; D may be TRBD1 (7 bases). Germline V gene sequence: CDR1 MDHEN, CDR2 SYDVKM. Trimming removed 2 bases from V and 2 bases from J, with 13 bases in between. There are 15 residues in the CDR3. CDR3 in DNA: TGTGCCAGCAGTTTAGGTGCAGGGGGGCCCTACGAGCAGTACTTC. Translating gives CASSLGAGGPYEQYF. Full variable domain (rest looked up from reference TRBV28 and TRBJ2-7): DVKVTQSSRYLVKRTGEKVFLECVQDMDHENMFWYRQDPGLGLRLIYFSYDVKMKEKGDIPEGYSVSREKKERFSLILESASTNQTSMYLCASSLGAGGPYEQYFGPGTRLTVT.

V is TRBV16 and J is TRBJ1-1; 7 bases align to TRBD1. Trimming took 5 bases from V and 1 from J; bases not matched to a gene: 4. Germline V gene lookup returns CDR1 KGHSY and CDR2 FQNENV. This CDR3 region has 14 residues. As DNA, the CDR3 is TGTGCCAGCAGCAGAAGACAGGGGAACACTGAAGCTTTCTTT. It codes for CASSRRQGNTEAFF.

This clone was seen a handful of times. V and J are TRBV7-9 and TRBJ2-1, with D possibly TRBD2 on 5 matching bases. Trimming took off 1 base at V and 8 bases at J, with 9 bases between the two ends. The CDR3 is 13 amino acids. Germline V lookup: CDR1 SEHNR, CDR2 FQNEAQ (reference sequence). The CDR3 DNA is TGTGCCAGCAGCTTAGGAGGGTACGATGAGCAGTTCTTC. It encodes CASSLGGYDEQFF.

This clone is a singleton in its sample. V usage is TRBV11-3 and J usage is TRBJ2-3; 10 bases line up with TRBD2. Germline loops: CDR1 SGHNT, CDR2 YENEEA. The CDR3 has 16 residues. The V and J ends lost 5 bases and 0 bases, in that order; junction bases with no gene match: 5. The CDR3: CASSLLTSGSTDTQYF. The CDR3 nucleotides read TGTGCCAGCAGCCTCCTGACTAGCGGGAGCACAGATACGCAGTATTTT.

V usage is TRBV4-3 and J usage is TRBJ1-2, with TRBD1 matching over 7 bases. The CDR3 is 16 amino acids. Germline V gives CDR1 LGHNA, CDR2 YSLEER. V gave up 0 bases and J gave up 8 bases; unmatched junction bases: 12. The CDR3 sequence: CASSQDRRKGAGGYTF. The CDR3 DNA reads as TGCGCCAGCAGCCAAGATCGGAGGAAGGGGGCGGGCGGCTACACCTTC.

This sequence joins TRBV19 and TRBJ1-5, with no clear D. The CDR3 runs 13 residues. Trimming removed 1 base at V and 5 bases at J, with 6 bases between. Looked up from germline, CDR1 is LNHDA and CDR2 is SQIVND (reference sequence). This CDR3 reads CASSIGRDQPQHF. In nucleotides, the CDR3 is TGTGCCAGTAGTATAGGGAGGGATCAGCCCCAGCATTTT.

The chain carries TRBV3-1 (or the pseudogene TRBV3-2) and TRBJ2-2; TRBD2 agrees at 10 bases. This CDR3 comprises 19 residues. CDR1 and CDR2 from the germline V gene are LGHDT and YNNKEL (reference sequence). The J segment lost 6 bases and the V segment lost 3 bases, leaving 16 bases of the junction unmatched. This CDR3 is CASSQPPGLARGKAGELFF. The CDR3 region has the DNA TGTGCCAGCAGCCAGCCACCGGGACTAGCGAGGGGTAAGGCCGGGGAGCTGTTTTTT.